What follows describes a single TCR beta chain. The specificity of this receptor is unknown. Per-base qualities were not stored, and no clone one base away is much larger. This entry comes from a study of response to subunit inactivated influenza vaccine (dated by TCRdb to the late 2010s). Looking at the study overall: To follow how T cells responded to a trivalent subunit inactivated influenza vaccine, the researchers relied on deep quantitative profiling of the T cell receptor repertoire.

Including cysteine and phenylalanine, the CDR3 has 14 amino acids. Only the CDR3 DNA is retained, 42 bases long and in frame from the first base. V is pruned by 2 bases and J by 3 bases, leaving 7 bases of the junction without a gene match. The germline V gene (reference sequence) provides CDR1 DFQATT and CDR2 SNEGSKA. Beyond this particular receptor, the publication reports: The authors suggested that each seasonal influenza vaccination may recruit only a limited number of new T cells.

The library was produced with RT-PCR. TCRdb lists the instrument as Illumina HiSeq 2500. The raw public data were reprocessed by TCRdb itself: fastp quality trimming at Q25, MiXCR clonotype calling, in-frame beta chains only. Each entry is one CDR3 protein sequence, shown with its most common DNA and genes. In this sample the table shows 250,000 to 350,000 distinct CDR3 sequences, 20% to 25% of which occur a single time. The ten largest make up 10% of the sample. The source was PBMCs from blood, collected around 22 months after vaccination. This receptor was obtained from a man between 50 and 75 years old who received an inactivated influenza vaccine. Donor details come from another sample of the same person, matched by shared clones. This sequence uses TRBV20-1 and TRBJ2-7, and 7 junction bases match TRBD1. In nucleotides, the sequence is TGCAGTGCTAGAAGGACAGGTGAAAGCTACGAGCAGTACTTC. It translates as CSARRTGESYEQYF.